This T cell receptor (beta chain) was captured by sequencing in a study of T cell changes during pregnancy in multiple sclerosis. This clone has just one count. This CDR3 is 18 amino acids long. In germline, CDR1 is SGHRS, CDR2 YFSETQ. The V segment lost 6 bases and the J segment 0 bases; nucleotides outside the gene matches: 12. TCRdb's table, derived via immunoSEQ multiplex PCR, lists solely in-frame clones and lacks some. The repertoire consists of roughly 40,000 clones, with around nine tenths occurring once and the leading ten covering 0.78%. The material was CD4+ T cells from peripheral blood mononuclear cells, obtained before pregnancy. This sequence originates from a female donor with multiple sclerosis, enrolled in a pregnancy study. The chain links TRBV5-1 to TRBJ2-6, with 7 bases matching TRBD1. The CDR3, as DNA: TGCGCCAGCAACCTTGTACAGGGGTCGAACTCTGGGGCCAACGTCCTGACTTTC. The encoded protein is CASNLVQGSNSGANVLTF. Complete variable domain (other parts from reference TRBV5-1 and TRBJ2-6): KAGVTQTPRYLIKTRGQQVTLSCSPISGHRSVSWYQQTPGQGLQFLFEYFSETQRNKGNFPGRFSGRQFSNSRSEMNVSTLELGDSALYLCASNLVQGSNSGANVLTFGAGSRLTVL.